This entry concerns a single TCR beta chain. Measured with immunoSEQ multiplex PCR; TCRdb has only the in-frame clones, and not every one. The repertoire includes more than 550,000 clones, 75% to 90% of them detected once, and roughly 0.01% sits in the top ten. V was pared by 5 bases and J by 9 bases, with 14 bases of the junction left unmatched. CDR1 and CDR2 from the germline V gene are SGHTA and FQGTGA. The CDR3 loop spans 17 amino acids. This specimen comes from a study of shared T cell receptors in the human thymus. The data were also submitted as part of a second study, on human thymus T cells. That study reports: Each of the donors was a healthy Finnish infant who was undergoing open corrective cardiac surgery for congenital heart defects. The thymus was resected at corrective cardiac surgery. Related research reported highly overlapping thymic repertoires among unrelated individuals.

Sequenced material: thymocytes. V and J are TRBV7-3 and TRBJ2-1, with 12 bases identical to TRBD2. The receptor's source is a girl under three years old with a congenital heart defect. In nucleotides, the CDR3 is TGTGCCAGCAGCAGGTTGACTAGCGGGGGCCACAAGGGTGAGCAGTTCTTC. It translates to CASSRLTSGGHKGEQFF.